The T cell receptor (beta chain) described here comes from a study of cytomegalovirus exposure and HLA in healthy donors. In the study overall: The Caucasian-associated ancestry cluster held over 65% of around 380 genotyped donors. Study observations and caveats: The study flagged approximately 180 TCR beta chains as cytomegalovirus-associated.

The study ran its PCR with 60 Vbeta and 13 Jbeta primers. Profiled with immunoSEQ multiplex PCR; TCRdb holds only in-frame clones, not every one. The sample yields about 130,000 clones, around four fifths seen once. Donors consisted of healthy bone marrow donors. This clone was seen a single time. The antigen remains undetermined. Sequenced: PBMCs. This receptor was identified in a woman aged 45-65 years in good health and CMV-seropositive.

CDR3 amino acids: CASSTGGLPGAGELFF. CDR3 nucleotide sequence: TGTGCCAGCAGCACCGGGGGGCTCCCAGGCGCCGGGGAGCTGTTTTTT. The chain recombines TRBV11-3 with TRBJ2-2; tentative D call: TRBD2 (7 bases). CDR1 is SGHNT, CDR2 YENEEA, per germline. The CDR3 totals 16 residues. Trimming cost V 5 bases and J 6 bases, with 19 bases left between them.